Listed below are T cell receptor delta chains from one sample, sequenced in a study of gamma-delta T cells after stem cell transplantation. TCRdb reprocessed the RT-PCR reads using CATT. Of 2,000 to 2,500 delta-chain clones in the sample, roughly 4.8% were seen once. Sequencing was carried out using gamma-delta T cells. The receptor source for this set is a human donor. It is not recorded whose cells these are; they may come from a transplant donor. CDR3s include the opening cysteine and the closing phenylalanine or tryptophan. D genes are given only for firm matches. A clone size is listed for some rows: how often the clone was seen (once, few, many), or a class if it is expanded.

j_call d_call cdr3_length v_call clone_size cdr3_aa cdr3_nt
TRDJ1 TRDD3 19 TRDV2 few CACDTVSGGSRVKTDKLIF TGTGCCTGTGACACCGTCTCTGGGGGATCCCGGGTAAAAACCGATAAACTCATCTTT
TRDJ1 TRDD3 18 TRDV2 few CACDTVGTRGGSTDKLIF TGTGCCTGTGACACGGTCGGAACTCGGGGGGGATCCACCGATAAACTCATCTTT
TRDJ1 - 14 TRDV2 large CACDSLVLGDKLIF TGTGCCTGTGACTCATTAGTCTTAGGCGATAAACTCATCTTT
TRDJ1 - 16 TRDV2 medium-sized CACDTVLLKYTDKLIF TGTGCCTGTGACACCGTCCTTCTCAAGTACACCGATAAACTCATCTTT
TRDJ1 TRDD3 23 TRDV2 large CACDTIATKSTGGPRPGTDKLIF TGTGCCTGTGACACGATCGCCACGAAGAGTACTGGGGGCCCTCGGCCGGGCACCGATAAACTCATCTTT
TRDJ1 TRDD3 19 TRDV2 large CACDTIRMLGDTAADKLIF TGTGCCTGTGACACCATTCGAATGCTGGGGGATACTGCGGCCGATAAACTCATCTTT
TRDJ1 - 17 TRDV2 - CACDTVRCGDHTDKLIF TGTGCCTGTGACACCGTACGTTGTGGGGATCACACCGATAAACTCATCTTT
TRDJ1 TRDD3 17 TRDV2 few CACDPLLGAQYTDKLIF TGTGCCTGTGATCCCTTACTGGGGGCTCAGTACACCGATAAACTCATCTTT
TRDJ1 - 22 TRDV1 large CALGGPPSYSWGTQLTLDKLIF TGTGCTCTTGGGGGGCCTCCTTCCTATAGCTGGGGGACGCAACTTACCCTGGATAAACTCATCTTT
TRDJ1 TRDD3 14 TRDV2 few CACKALGASDKLIF TGTGCCTGTAAAGCGCTGGGGGCTTCCGATAAACTCATCTTT
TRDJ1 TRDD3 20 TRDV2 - CACDSIPEAGGSTYTDKLIF TGTGCCTGTGACTCCATTCCCGAGGCTGGGGGATCGACGTACACCGATAAACTCATCTTT
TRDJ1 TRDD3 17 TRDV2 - CACDPIDTGGYTDKLIF TGTGCCTGTGACCCTATCGATACTGGGGGATACACCGATAAACTCATCTTT
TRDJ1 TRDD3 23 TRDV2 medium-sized CACDTVASPTGGLGVIDTDKLIF TGTGCCTGTGACACCGTAGCCTCCCCTACTGGGGGATTAGGAGTTATTGACACCGATAAACTCATCTTC
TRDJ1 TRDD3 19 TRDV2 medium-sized CACDTLLTGGSNRVDKLIF TGTGCCTGTGACACTCTCTTAACTGGGGGATCTAATCGGGTGGATAAACTCATCTTT
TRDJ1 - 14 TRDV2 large CACDPLKEYDKLIF TGTGCCTGTGACCCCCTCAAGGAGTACGATAAACTCATCTTT
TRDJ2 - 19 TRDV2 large CACDTVPTRGPGIPSQLFF TGTGCCTGTGACACCGTTCCTACGAGGGGCCCGGGGATACCCAGCCAACTCTTCTTT
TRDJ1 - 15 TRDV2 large CACDLAGRNTDKLIF TGTGCCTGTGATCTGGCCGGGCGAAACACCGATAAACTCATCTTT
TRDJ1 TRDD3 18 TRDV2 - CACDTVGRVGDPRRGLIF TGTGCCTGTGACACCGTTGGCAGGGTGGGGGATCCCCGGAGAGGACTCATCTTT
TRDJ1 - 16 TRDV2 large CACDTLGGEPTDKLIF TGTGCCTGTGACACTCTTGGAGGGGAGCCCACCGATAAACTCATCTTT
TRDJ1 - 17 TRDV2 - CACDSLPLGAHTDKLIF TGTGCCTGTGACTCCCTTCCCCTGGGGGCCCACACCGATAAACTCATCTTT
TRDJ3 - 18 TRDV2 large CACDTVIPSSWDTRQMFF TGTGCCTGTGACACCGTAATCCCGAGCTCCTGGGACACCCGACAGATGTTTTTC
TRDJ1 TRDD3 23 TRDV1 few CALGELEAFGPTAGGYDTDKLIF TGTGCTCTTGGGGAACTGGAGGCGTTCGGGCCGACCGCTGGGGGATATGACACCGATAAACTCATCTTT
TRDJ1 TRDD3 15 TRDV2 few CACDNLGDTTDKLIF TGTGCCTGTGACAATCTGGGGGATACAACCGATAAACTCATCTTT
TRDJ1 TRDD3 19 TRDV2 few CACDTVTGGYVPDTDKLIF TGTGCCTGTGACACCGTGACTGGGGGATACGTACCGGACACCGATAAACTCATCTTT
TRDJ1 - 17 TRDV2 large CACDTVAGFPYTDKLIF TGTGCCTGTGACACCGTAGCGGGGTTCCCGTACACCGATAAACTCATCTTT
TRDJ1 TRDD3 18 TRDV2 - CACDAVLGDTPLSDKLIF TGTGCCTGTGACGCCGTACTGGGGGATACGCCTTTGTCCGATAAACTCATCTTT
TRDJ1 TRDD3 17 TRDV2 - CACDTVGIDFSTDKLIF TGTGCCTGTGACACCGTGGGGATAGATTTTTCCACCGATAAACTCATCTTT
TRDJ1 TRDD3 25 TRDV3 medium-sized CAFKDPSLLWGIRPVIDWYTDKLIF TGTGCCTTTAAAGACCCTAGTTTACTCTGGGGGATAAGACCAGTAATTGACTGGTACACCGATAAACTCATCTTT
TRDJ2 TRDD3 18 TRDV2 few CACDTLETGGPFRAQLFF TGTGCCTGTGACACGTTGGAGACTGGGGGTCCTTTTAGAGCACAACTCTTCTTT
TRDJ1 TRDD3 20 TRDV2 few CACDPVPLGDTSWKTDKLIF TGTGCCTGTGATCCTGTGCCACTGGGGGATACCTCTTGGAAGACCGATAAACTCATCTTT
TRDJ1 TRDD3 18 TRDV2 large CACDSLLGDMPDTDKLIF TGTGCCTGCGACTCCTTACTGGGGGATATGCCCGACACCGATAAACTCATCTTT
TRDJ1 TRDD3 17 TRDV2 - CACDSLGEKTNTDKLIF TGTGCCTGTGACTCCCTGGGGGAGAAAACCAACACCGATAAACTCATCTTT
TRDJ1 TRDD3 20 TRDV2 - CACDTLHRTVGYGWADTLIF TGTGCCTGTGACACCCTCCACCGTACTGTGGGATACGGTTGGGCCGATACACTCATCTTT
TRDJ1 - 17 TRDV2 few CACDPLRTGGITDKLIF TGTGCCTGTGACCCGCTACGGACGGGGGGAATCACCGATAAACTCATCTTT
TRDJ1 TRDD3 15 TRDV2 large CACDKLGEYTDKLIF TGTGCCTGTGACAAATTGGGGGAATACACCGATAAACTCATCTTT
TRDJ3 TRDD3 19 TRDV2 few CACDTGWGICSWDTRQMFF TGTGCCTGTGACACGGGGTGGGGGATATGCTCCTGGGACACCCGACAGATGTTTTTC
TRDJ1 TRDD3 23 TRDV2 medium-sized CACDTVLLGDTLHGLQYTDKLIF TGTGCCTGTGACACCGTCCTACTGGGGGATACGCTCCATGGCCTCCAATACACCGATAAACTCATCTTT
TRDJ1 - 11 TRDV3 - CAFSDTDKLIF TGTGCCTTTAGTGACACCGATAAACTCATCTTT
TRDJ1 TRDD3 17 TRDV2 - CACDKLGDTLLPDKLIF TGTGCCTGTGACAAATTGGGGGATACGCTCTTGCCCGATAAACTCATCTTT
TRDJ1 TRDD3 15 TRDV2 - CACDRLLGTSDKLIF TGTGCCTGCGATAGGCTACTGGGGACCTCCGATAAACTCATCTTT
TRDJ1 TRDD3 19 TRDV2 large CACDTLTRTGESYTDKLIF TGTGCCTGTGACACTCTCACTCGAACTGGGGAGTCGTACACCGATAAACTCATCTTT
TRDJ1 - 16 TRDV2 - CACFPVPGAPTDKLIF TGTGCCTGTTTTCCCGTTCCTGGGGCTCCAACCGATAAACTCATCTTT
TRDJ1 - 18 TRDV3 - CAFSPWRPGAILTDKLIF TGTGCCTTTAGCCCGTGGAGACCGGGAGCAATACTGACCGATAAACTCATCTTT
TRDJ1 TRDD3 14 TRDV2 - CACFRLGDSDKLIF TGTGCCTGTTTCCGGCTGGGGGATTCCGATAAACTCATCTTT
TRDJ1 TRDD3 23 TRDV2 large CACAPIPLPTTGGYGPYTDKLIF TGTGCCTGTGCCCCTATACCACTTCCTACAACTGGGGGATACGGGCCGTACACCGATAAACTCATCTTT
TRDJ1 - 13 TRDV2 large CACDHLDGRKLIF TGTGCCTGTGACCACTTGGACGGGCGAAAACTCATCTTT
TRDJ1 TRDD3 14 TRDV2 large CACDILGEADKLIF TGTGCCTGTGACATCCTGGGGGAGGCCGATAAACTCATCTTT
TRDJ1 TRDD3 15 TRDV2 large CACDTVLGDTDKLIF TGTGCCTGTGATACCGTACTGGGGGACACCGATAAACTCATCTTT
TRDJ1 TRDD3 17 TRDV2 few CACEPLGDTEYTDKLIF TGTGCCTGTGAGCCACTGGGGGATACCGAGTACACCGATAAACTCATCTTT
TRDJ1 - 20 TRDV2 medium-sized CACDTLPGTGARPYTDKLIF TGTGCCTGTGACACCCTCCCCGGAACGGGGGCGAGGCCCTACACCGATAAACTCATCTTT
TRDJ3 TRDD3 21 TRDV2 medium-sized CACDTGWGGGYSSWDTRQMFF TGTGCCTGTGACACCGGCTGGGGTGGGGGATATAGCTCCTGGGACACCCGACAGATGTTTTTC
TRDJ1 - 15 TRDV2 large CACDTVGRYTDKLIF TGTGCCTGTGACACCGTTGGAAGGTACACCGATAAACTCATCTTT
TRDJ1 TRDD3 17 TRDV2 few CACDTVLALGGTDKLIF TGTGCCTGTGACACCGTCCTAGCTCTGGGGGGCACCGATAAACTCATCTTT